The 29 T cell receptor beta chains reported below all come from one sample, sequenced in a study of CD8+ T cells in alopecia areata. cDNA serving as the sequencing template came from extracted, reverse transcribed RNA. Using immunoSEQ multiplex PCR, the repertoire was profiled, and TCRdb retains in-frame clones only, with some absent. The repertoire has approximately 180,000 clones, roughly 63% of them found once; the top ten carry over 1.5%. The input for sequencing was CD4+ T cells sorted from blood, taken at week 0. The receptors were gathered from a human donor with alopecia areata.

The rearrangement links TRBV6-5 to TRBJ2-1; 11 bases agree with TRBD1. Germline CDR1 is MNHEY and CDR2 is SVGAGI. Losses at the gene ends were 6 bases for V and 12 bases for J; bases not matched to a gene: 7. There are 13 residues in the CDR3. CDR3 coding DNA: TGTGCCAGCAGGCGGACAGGGGGCGGCGGGCAGTTCTTC. It specifies CASRRTGGGGQFF.

The chain joins TRBV30 to TRBJ2-2, with D maybe TRBD1 (6 bases). The germline CDR1 and CDR2 sequences are GTSNPN and SVGIG (reference sequence). The CDR3 is 15 amino acids. Trimming took off 3 bases at V and 0 bases at J, with 11 bases between the two ends. The CDR3 DNA reads TGTGCCTGGAGCGGGGACAACGCGAACACCGGGGAGCTGTTTTTT. Its translation: CAWSGDNANTGELFF.

This rearrangement joins TRBV30 to TRBJ1-1; a possible D gene is TRBD1 (5 bases). Germline-derived CDR1 and CDR2 are GTSNPN and SVGIG (reference sequence). V was pared by 7 bases and J by 0 bases, with 18 bases between. The CDR3 totals 15 residues. The CDR3 sequence: CALTNGPGLNTEAFF. The CDR3 DNA sequence: TGTGCCTTAACAAATGGCCCGGGGCTGAACACTGAAGCTTTCTTT.

The chain joins TRBV7-2 to TRBJ2-1; D possibly corresponds to TRBD2 (5 bases). Trimming pared 5 bases from V and 4 bases from J, leaving 12 bases between. In germline, CDR1 is SGHTA, CDR2 FQGNSA. The CDR3 spans 14 residues. This CDR3 reads CASSPGREYNEQFF. DNA of the CDR3: TGTGCCAGCAGCCCGGGAAGGGAGTACAATGAGCAGTTCTTC.

The DNA of the CDR3 is TGCGCCAGCTCAGGACAGGGCTTGAGAGAGCAGTACTTC. This gives the protein CASSGQGLREQYF. J is TRBJ2-7 and V is TRBV5-1; 8 bases map to TRBD1. This CDR3 is built from 13 residues. Germline CDR1 reads SGHRS; CDR2 reads YFSETQ. V was clipped by 7 bases and J by 7 bases; unmatched bases: 10.

The chain employs TRBV9 and TRBJ1-5, with a tentative D call TRBD1 (6 bases). V dropped 3 bases and J dropped 4 bases, with 8 bases sitting between them. This CDR3 region has 13 residues. Germline V lookup: CDR1 SGDLS, CDR2 YYNGEE. The CDR3 sequence is CASSGGPNQPQHF. The DNA for the CDR3 is TGTGCCAGCAGCGGGGGGCCTAATCAGCCCCAGCATTTT.

The V call is TRBV30, the J call TRBJ2-7; either TRBD1 or TRBD2 may fit D (5 bases each). The CDR3 totals 12 residues. V lost 1 base, J lost 6 bases, and 10 bases lay in between. Looked up from germline, CDR1 is GTSNPN and CDR2 is SVGIG (reference sequence). DNA of the CDR3: TGTGCCTGGAGTGGGGACGGATTCGAGCAGTACTTC. Residues: CAWSGDGFEQYF.

This sequence joins TRBV18 and TRBJ1-5, with D tentatively TRBD1 (5 bases). The CDR3 runs 16 residues. V was shortened by 6 bases and J by 3 bases, with 18 bases between the two germline ends. CDR1 and CDR2 (germline): KGHSH, LQKENI. CDR3 sequence: CASSPVGGRVNQPQHF. In nucleotides, the CDR3 is TGTGCCAGCTCCCCCGTGGGGGGGAGGGTCAATCAGCCCCAGCATTTT.

This clone occurred a few times. The chain links TRBV29-1 to TRBJ1-1; TRBD1 aligns across 8 bases. Per germline, CDR1 SQVTM and CDR2 ANQGSEA. With V trimmed by 7 bases and J by 3 bases, 13 bases remained unmatched. The CDR3 is 15 amino acids. The CDR3 spells CSAGSSGGADTEAFF. In DNA, the CDR3 is TGCAGCGCTGGATCTTCAGGGGGCGCAGACACTGAAGCTTTCTTT.

This clone has just a few counts. This chain joins TRBV10-3 and TRBJ2-5; TRBD1 agrees at 9 bases. CDR3 length equals 16 residues. Germline loops: CDR1 ENHRY, CDR2 SYGVKD. V gave up 0 bases and J gave up 4 bases; unmatched junction bases: 6. The CDR3 DNA reads as TGTGCCATCAGTGAGTCGATGGGACAGGGTCGAGAGACCCAGTACTTC. This encodes CAISESMGQGRETQYF.

This clone was counted once. The chain is built from TRBV19 and TRBJ2-5; 7 nucleotides align to TRBD1. J gave up 5 bases and V 3 bases, and 12 bases lay outside the gene matches. The V gene's germline CDR1 is LNHDA and CDR2 SQIVND (reference sequence). The CDR3 spans 16 residues. CDR3 sequence reads: CASSIERTGPQETQYF. The CDR3 DNA reads as TGTGCCAGTAGTATTGAGAGGACAGGACCACAGGAGACCCAGTACTTC.

The chain recombines TRBV5-1 with TRBJ1-3, with D uncertain. Germline V gene sequence: CDR1 SGHRS, CDR2 YFSETQ. The CDR3 length is 15 residues. Trimming stripped 0 bases from V and 1 base from J, with 8 bases between. The DNA of the CDR3 is TGCGCCAGCAGCTTGGGGCCGGGGTCTGGAAACACCATATATTTT. Amino acid sequence: CASSLGPGSGNTIYF.

This chain uses TRBV30 with TRBJ1-5, with D unresolved. The V gene's germline CDR1 is GTSNPN and CDR2 SVGIG (reference sequence). Deletions cut 1 base from V and 2 bases from J, with 9 bases between. This CDR3 contains 14 residues. The CDR3 nucleotides are TGTGCCTGGAGTGACACCTTGGGCAATCAGCCCCAGCATTTT. This sequence encodes CAWSDTLGNQPQHF. The whole variable domain, remainder taken from reference TRBV30 and TRBJ1-5, is SQTIHQWPATLVQPVGSPLSLECTVEGTSNPNLYWYRQAAGRGLQLLFYSVGIGQISSEVPQNLSASRPQDRQFILSSKKLLLSDSGFYLCAWSDTLGNQPQHFGDGTRLSIL.

This clone was seen a single time. The chain couples TRBV18 to TRBJ2-5; 7 nucleotides line up with TRBD1. Germline values: CDR1 KGHSH, CDR2 LQKENI. The CDR3 is made up of 14 amino acids. V lost 4 bases and J lost 2; bases outside the gene matches: 4. The CDR3 reads CASSRPGQQETQYF. The CDR3 DNA follows: TGTGCCAGCTCACGACCGGGACAGCAAGAGACCCAGTACTTC.

This clone was seen more than once but under ten times. The chain recombines TRBV29-1 with TRBJ2-7; 7 positions match TRBD1. This CDR3 spans 12 amino acids. Germline V gene lookup returns CDR1 SQVTM and CDR2 ANQGSEA. J was trimmed by 1 base and V by 7 bases; bases with no gene match: 4. The CDR3 nucleotides read TGCAGCGGACGACAGGGATCCTACGAGCAGTACTTC. It codes for CSGRQGSYEQYF.

The rearrangement links TRBV29-1 to TRBJ1-1; D is ambiguous. The V and J ends lost 4 bases and 6 bases respectively, with 12 bases between them. The CDR3 totals 12 residues. Germline values: CDR1 SQVTM, CDR2 ANQGSEA. The CDR3 reads CSVAVRPAEAFF. In DNA form, the CDR3 reads TGCAGCGTTGCGGTAAGGCCAGCTGAAGCTTTCTTT.

The chain has TRBV10-2 and TRBJ1-6; D gene unclear. Per germline, CDR1 WSHSY and CDR2 SAAADI. The length of the CDR3 is 16 residues. The V end was cut by 0 bases, the J end by 6 bases, with 12 bases between. The CDR3 DNA reads as TGCGCCAGCAGTGAGTCAGCTGGGTTCGGTAATTCACCCCTCCACTTT. Translating gives CASSESAGFGNSPLHF.

V is TRBV9 and J is TRBJ1-1; D gene unclear. This CDR3 has 13 amino acids. The germline gives CDR1 SGDLS, CDR2 YYNGEE. V gave up 4 bases and J gave up 3 bases, with 10 bases separating them. CDR3 bases: TGTGCCAGCAGCTCACAGATTTACACTGAAGCTTTCTTT. This translates into CASSSQIYTEAFF.

The chain joins TRBV9 to TRBJ1-1; D is unresolved. V was cut by 0 bases and J by 1 base, with 10 bases left in between. CDR3 size: 15 residues. CDR1 SGDLS and CDR2 YYNGEE come from the germline V gene. The CDR3 loop reads CASSVGPEGNTEAFF. CDR3 coding DNA: TGTGCCAGCAGCGTAGGGCCGGAAGGGAACACTGAAGCTTTCTTT.

The rearrangement links TRBV11-3 to TRBJ2-7, with 7 nucleotides matching TRBD2. Germline V gene sequence: CDR1 SGHNT, CDR2 YENEEA. The CDR3 consists of 12 residues. J was trimmed by 3 bases and V by 5 bases; bases with no gene match: 1. Written as DNA, the CDR3 is TGTGCCAGCAGCCCTAGCGGCTACGAGCAGTACTTC. Amino acids: CASSPSGYEQYF.

V and J are TRBV9 and TRBJ1-2; D is perhaps TRBD1 (5 bases). Deletions cut 3 bases from V and 1 base from J, with 10 bases between. CDR3 length: 14 residues. CDR1 and CDR2 from the germline V gene are SGDLS and YYNGEE. CDR3 loop: CASSERDRNYGYTF. As DNA, the CDR3 is TGTGCCAGCAGCGAGAGGGACCGTAACTATGGCTACACCTTC.

The chain links TRBV4-2 to TRBJ2-3; TRBD2 agrees at 8 bases. Germline assignment: CDR1 LGHNA and CDR2 YNFKEQ. The CDR3 contains 18 residues. J gave up 1 base and V 0 bases, and 9 bases lay outside the gene matches. The CDR3 here is CASSQDPPGLVGTDTQYF. CDR3 nucleotide sequence: TGTGCCAGCAGCCAAGACCCCCCGGGACTAGTCGGCACAGATACGCAGTATTTT.

The chain recombines TRBV20-1 with TRBJ1-1, with D hard to call. V was shortened by 5 bases and J by 11 bases, with 15 bases between the two germline ends. The CDR3 runs to 11 residues. Germline loops: CDR1 DFQATT, CDR2 SNEGSKA (reference sequence). The CDR3 DNA sequence: TGCAGTGCTGGCAATTCGCCGGAGGCTTTCTTT. It codes for CSAGNSPEAFF.

The chain joins TRBV30 to TRBJ2-2, with no clear D. Between the trimmed V and J ends, which lost 0 bases and 3 bases, there was a span of 17 bases. This CDR3 spans 17 amino acids. Per germline, CDR1 GTSNPN and CDR2 SVGIG (reference sequence). In DNA form, the CDR3 reads TGTGCCTGGAGTGTTCGGACCTCCAGGCCTCACACCGGGGAGCTGTTTTTT. This translates into CAWSVRTSRPHTGELFF.

The CDR3 DNA reads TGCAGCGTTGAATCTTGGGGGCGCAGCACTGAAGCTTTCTTT. Translating gives CSVESWGRSTEAFF. This chain joins TRBV29-1 and TRBJ1-1, with TRBD1 as a possible D gene (6 bases). Trimming left V 2 bases short and J 4 bases short, with 14 bases between. CDR3 length equals 14 residues. In germline, CDR1 is SQVTM, CDR2 ANQGSEA.

The CDR3 DNA follows: TGTGCCTGGAGTGTACAACAGGGGGCAGGTGGCTACACCTTC. Its protein product is CAWSVQQGAGGYTF. V usage is TRBV30 and J usage is TRBJ1-2; the match to TRBD1 covers 9 bases. Trimming took 0 bases from V and 7 from J; bases not matched to a gene: 6. This CDR3 has 14 residues. CDR1 is GTSNPN, CDR2 SVGIG, per germline (reference sequence). The full variable domain, its missing parts supplied by reference TRBV30 and TRBJ1-2, is SQTIHQWPATLVQPVGSPLSLECTVEGTSNPNLYWYRQAAGRGLQLLFYSVGIGQISSEVPQNLSASRPQDRQFILSSKKLLLSDSGFYLCAWSVQQGAGGYTFGSGTRLTVV.

This chain joins TRBV5-6 and TRBJ2-7; 9 bases are a match to TRBD1. The CDR3 runs 15 residues. J lost 0 bases, V lost 3 bases, and 4 bases had no gene match. Germline lookup yields CDR1 SGHDT and CDR2 YYEEEE. CDR3 DNA sequence: TGTGCCAGCAGCTGGACAGGGGTAGGCTCCTACGAGCAGTACTTC. Its translation: CASSWTGVGSYEQYF.

This clone came up a few times. The V call is TRBV28, the J call TRBJ1-5; weak D call: TRBD1 (5 bases). With 2 bases removed from V and 2 bases from J, the gap between germline ends came to 10 bases. Germline-derived CDR1 and CDR2 are MDHEN and SYDVKM. This CDR3 is built from 15 residues. CDR3 nucleotides: TGTGCCAGCAGTTTAGGCAGGGAACGCAATCAGCCCCAGCATTTT. Its protein product is CASSLGRERNQPQHF.

The rearrangement joins TRBV30 to TRBJ1-2, with D uncertain. The CDR3 is 13 residues long. V was cut by 3 bases and J by 2 bases, with 10 bases left in between. Germline CDR1 and CDR2: GTSNPN and SVGIG (reference sequence). The CDR3 loop is CAWSDGENYGYTF. Here the CDR3 DNA reads TGTGCCTGGAGCGACGGGGAGAACTATGGCTACACCTTC.